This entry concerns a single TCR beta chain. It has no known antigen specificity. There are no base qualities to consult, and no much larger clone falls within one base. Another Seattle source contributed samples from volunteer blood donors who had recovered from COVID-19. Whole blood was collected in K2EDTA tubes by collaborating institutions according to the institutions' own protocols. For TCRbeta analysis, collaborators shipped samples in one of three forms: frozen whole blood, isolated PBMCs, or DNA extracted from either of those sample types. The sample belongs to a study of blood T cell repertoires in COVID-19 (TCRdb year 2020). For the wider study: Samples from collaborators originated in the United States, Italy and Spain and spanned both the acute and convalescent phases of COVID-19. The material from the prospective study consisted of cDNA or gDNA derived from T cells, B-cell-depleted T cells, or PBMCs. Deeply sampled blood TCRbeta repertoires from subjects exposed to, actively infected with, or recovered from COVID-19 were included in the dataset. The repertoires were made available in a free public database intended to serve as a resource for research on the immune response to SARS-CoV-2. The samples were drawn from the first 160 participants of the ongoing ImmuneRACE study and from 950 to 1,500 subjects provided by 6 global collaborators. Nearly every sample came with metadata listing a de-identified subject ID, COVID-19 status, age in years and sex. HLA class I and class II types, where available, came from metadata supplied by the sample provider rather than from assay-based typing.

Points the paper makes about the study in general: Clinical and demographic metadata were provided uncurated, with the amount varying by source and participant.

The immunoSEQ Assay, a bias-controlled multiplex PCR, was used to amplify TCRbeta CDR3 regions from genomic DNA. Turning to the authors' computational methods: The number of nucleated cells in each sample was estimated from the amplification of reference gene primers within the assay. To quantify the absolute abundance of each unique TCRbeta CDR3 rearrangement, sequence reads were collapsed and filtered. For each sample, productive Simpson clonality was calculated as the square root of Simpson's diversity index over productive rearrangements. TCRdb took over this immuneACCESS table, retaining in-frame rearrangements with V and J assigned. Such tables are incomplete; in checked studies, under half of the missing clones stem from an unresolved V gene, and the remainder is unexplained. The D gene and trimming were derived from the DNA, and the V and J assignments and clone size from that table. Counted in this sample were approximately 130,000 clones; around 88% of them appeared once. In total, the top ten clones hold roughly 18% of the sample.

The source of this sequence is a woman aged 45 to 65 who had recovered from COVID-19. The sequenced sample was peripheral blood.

The CDR3: CASSFTYEQYF. In nucleotides, the sequence is TGTGCCAGCAGCTTTACCTACGAGCAGTACTTC. The chain couples TRBV11-1 to TRBJ2-7; the D gene lacks a confident call. Taken from cysteine to phenylalanine, the CDR3 has 11 residues. Only CDR3 DNA is held: 33 bases, read in frame from base 1. CDR1 and CDR2 are drawn from the germline V gene (reference sequence): SGHAT, FQDESV. V gives up 3 bases and J gives up 2 bases, and the segment between their germline ends measures 2 bases.